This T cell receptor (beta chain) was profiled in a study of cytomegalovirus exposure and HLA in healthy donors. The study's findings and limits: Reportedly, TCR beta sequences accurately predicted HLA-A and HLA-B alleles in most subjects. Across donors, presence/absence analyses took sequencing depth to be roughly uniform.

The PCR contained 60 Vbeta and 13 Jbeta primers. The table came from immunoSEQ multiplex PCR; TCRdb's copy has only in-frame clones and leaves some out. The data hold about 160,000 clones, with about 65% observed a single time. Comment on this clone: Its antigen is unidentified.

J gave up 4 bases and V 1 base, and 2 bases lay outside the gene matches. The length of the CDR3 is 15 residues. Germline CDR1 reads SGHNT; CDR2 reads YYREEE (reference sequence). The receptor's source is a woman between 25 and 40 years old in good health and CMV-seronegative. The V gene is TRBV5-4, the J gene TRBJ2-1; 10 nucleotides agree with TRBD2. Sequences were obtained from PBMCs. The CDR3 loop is CASSLTSGVYNEQFF. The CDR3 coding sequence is TGTGCCAGCAGCTTGACTAGCGGGGTTTACAATGAGCAGTTCTTC.